The present T cell receptor beta chain was sequenced within a study of T-cell reconstitution after alpha-beta-depleted transplantation in children. Using unique molecular identifiers, the investigators prepared the TCRbeta library. TCRdb recomputed calls from the PCR reads with MiXCR, one row per CDR3 protein. Among about 870,000 distinct CDR3 sequences listed, about 15% were seen once. The germline V and J ends were trimmed by 5 bases and 4 bases, with 16 bases remaining between them. This CDR3 is built from 15 residues. The TCR was taken from a male patient younger than 18 who had a stem cell transplant for acute lymphoblastic leukemia, so the T cells may come from the graft donor. The V and J genes are TRBV12-3 or TRBV12-4 and TRBJ2-3; either TRBD1 or TRBD2 may supply D (5 bases each). The sample was PBMCs, mostly from graft donor cells, taken 360 days after TCRalphabeta/CD19-depleted stem cell transplant. The CDR3 DNA reads as TGTGCCAGCAGTCGTATGGGACGGGCGGCAGATACGCAGTATTTT. Protein: CASSRMGRAADTQYF.